The 12 T cell receptor beta chains below come from one sample, sequenced in a study of T cells in women clearing cervical HPV infection. The assay was immunoSEQ multiplex PCR, and TCRdb's table has in-frame clones only and misses some. The table gives 30,000 to 45,000 clones; the top ten clones make up just under 6.5% of it. The sequencing input was blood buffy coat. Receptors were obtained from a woman between 18 and 75 years old with a cervical HPV16 infection that either progressed to CIN3+ or cleared (not recorded which).

Details on this clone: Read coverage stops 3 residues before the CDR3 terminus; the germline J gene supplies the remainder. This chain links TRBV12-3 or TRBV12-4 with TRBJ2-3; TRBD1 aligns across 7 bases. V shed 7 bases and J 2 bases; nucleotides not matched to a gene: 9. CDR3 length equals 15 residues. The CDR3 bases that were read are TGTGCCAGCACCCTGACAGGGAAATTCACAGATACG. This sequence encodes CASTLTGKFTDT. The entire CDR3 reads CASTLTGKFTDTQYF.

Details on this clone: Read coverage stops 3 residues before the CDR3 terminus; the germline J gene supplies the remainder. The V and J genes are TRBV19 and TRBJ1-1; D not certain. This CDR3 comprises 13 residues. The ends were cut back, 4 bases at V and 3 bases at J, with 9 bases in the middle. CDR1 and CDR2 (germline): LNHDA, SQIVND (reference sequence). The sequenced part of the CDR3 DNA is TGTGCCAGTAGTAAGAACTTTGACACTGAA. This codes for CASSKNFDTE. The full CDR3 protein reads CASSKNFDTEAFF.

This CDR3 reads CASSLGGQANEQFF. Partial CDR3 DNA: TGTGCCAGCAGCTTAGGGGGACAGGCCAATGAG. The chain employs TRBV7-9 and TRBJ2-1; 8 bases fit TRBD1. From the germline J gene comes the end of the CDR3, since the read stops 3 residues before it. This CDR3 region has 14 residues. J gave up 6 bases and V 1 base, and 2 bases lay outside the gene matches. Germline-derived CDR1 and CDR2 are SEHNR and FQNEAQ (reference sequence).

Notes on this clone: Compared with germline, one end of the junction differs, possibly owing to a read error. The CDR3 end is not reached by the read, which stops 3 residues before it; the germline J gene fills it in. The chain is built from TRBV11-1 and TRBJ2-7, with D possibly being TRBD1 (7 bases). CDR1 is SGHAT and CDR2 is FQDESV in the germline V gene (reference sequence). This CDR3 comprises 14 residues. The covered CDR3 bases are TGTGCCAGCAGCTTCGACAGGGACTCCGACGAG. Translation: CASSFDRDSDE. The whole CDR3 reads CASSFDRDSDEQYF.

Regarding this clone: The sequence runs out 3 residues before the end of the CDR3; the remainder is reconstructed from the germline J gene. This chain uses TRBV7-9 with TRBJ1-4, with D unresolved. CDR3 length: 14 residues. Germline V CDR1 and CDR2: SEHNR, FQNEAQ (reference sequence). V lost 7 bases and J 8 bases, leaving 17 bases between the germline ends. The CDR3 spells CASTPNAGTEKLFF. The sequenced part of the CDR3 DNA is TGTGCCAGCACTCCGAACGCGGGAACCGAAAAA.

Of note for this clone: Read coverage stops 3 residues before the CDR3 terminus; the germline J gene supplies the remainder. V is TRBV18 and J is TRBJ2-1; 8 bases are a match to TRBD1. CDR1 is KGHSH and CDR2 is LQKENI in the germline V gene. CDR3 length: 15 amino acids. The J segment lost 2 bases and the V segment lost 2 bases, leaving 2 bases of the junction unmatched. CDR3 bases read: TGTGCCAGCTCACCAGGGGACAGGACCTACAATGAG. Its translation: CASSPGDRTYNE. The full CDR3 sequence reads CASSPGDRTYNEQFF.

As regards this clone: The sequence runs out 3 residues before the end of the CDR3; the remainder is reconstructed from the germline J gene. Other nucleotide sequences in the sample specify the same CDR3. This chain uses TRBV6-4 with TRBJ2-2; D possibly corresponds to TRBD2 (6 bases). The CDR3 consists of 15 residues. V shed 6 bases and J shed 1 base, with 12 bases lying between them. The germline V gene has CDR1 MRHNA and CDR2 SNTAGT. The CDR3 DNA, read in part, is TGTGCCAGCAGCCCCGGGACTGGGAACACCGGGGAG. Amino acid sequence: CASSPGTGNTGE. The full CDR3 protein is CASSPGTGNTGELFF.

Turning to this clone: The read halts 3 residues ahead of the CDR3 end, with the missing end drawn from the germline J gene. The chain carries TRBV5-1 and TRBJ2-7; 10 nucleotides agree with TRBD1. Per germline, CDR1 SGHRS and CDR2 YFSETQ. The V and J ends lost 0 bases and 2 bases, in that order; junction bases with no gene match: 2. This CDR3 is built from 15 residues. This CDR3 reads CASSLVTGGAYEQYF. The CDR3 bases that were read are TGCGCCAGCAGCTTGGTGACAGGGGGCGCCTACGAG.

A note on this clone: The read finishes 3 residues shy of the CDR3 end, and the germline J gene is used to complete it. This sequence joins TRBV5-1 and TRBJ1-2; D is perhaps TRBD1 (6 bases). In germline, CDR1 is SGHRS, CDR2 YFSETQ. The CDR3 sequence is 14 residues long. The CDR3 sequence is CASSLGDTVGGYTF. Partial CDR3 DNA: TGCGCCAGCAGCTTGGGGGACACCGTGGGAGGC.

Concerning this clone: The DNA ends 3 residues before the CDR3 does, and the rest of the CDR3 is filled in from the germline J gene. This chain links TRBV5-1 with TRBJ2-5; the match to TRBD1 covers 9 bases. CDR1 is SGHRS and CDR2 is YFSETQ in the germline V gene. V shed 0 bases and J 5 bases; nucleotides not matched to a gene: 5. The CDR3 is made up of 15 amino acids. CDR3 region: CASSLAGTGMETQYF. CDR3 bases read: TGCGCCAGCAGCTTGGCAGGGACAGGGATGGAGACC.

Remarks on this clone: Read sequence stops 3 residues before the CDR3 end, and the germline J gene provides the missing end. V and J are TRBV7-9 and TRBJ1-4, with D perhaps TRBD1 (6 bases). The V and J ends lost 2 bases and 8 bases respectively, with 15 bases between them. The CDR3 spans 15 residues. The germline V gene encodes CDR1 SEHNR and CDR2 FQNEAQ (reference sequence). CDR3 DNA, as far as it was read: TGTGCCAGCAGCTTAAAACAGGGCCCCGAAGAAAAA. Its protein product is CASSLKQGPEEK. The CDR3 in its entirety is CASSLKQGPEEKLFF.

With regard to this clone: The CDR3 is cut off 3 residues early in the read; its end comes from the germline J gene. At the DNA level, this CDR3 is encoded by other sequences in the same sample as well. V and J are TRBV6-1 and TRBJ1-2, with TRBD1 identical over 8 bases. The CDR3 loop spans 17 amino acids. The V gene end was trimmed by 1 base and the J gene end by 4 bases; junction bases not matched to a gene: 11. The V gene's germline CDR1 is MNHNS and CDR2 SASEGT. The CDR3 loop reads CASSEVGQARFRYGYTF. The DNA read from the CDR3 is TGTGCCAGCAGTGAAGTGGGACAGGCCAGATTTCGCTATGGC.